The source of this T cell receptor (beta chain) is a study of shared clonotypes between healthy human individuals. Only in-frame clones appear in the TCRdb table, and some are missing; sequencing was by immunoSEQ multiplex PCR. This table holds 2 million to 2.5 million clones, under 95% found once. Naive CD8 isolation took CD45RO-negative cells positively selected for CCR7 and excluded terminally differentiated effector memory CD45RA+ cells. Everyone who donated was a Caucasian adult who lived in Nashville, Tennessee. CDR1 is SGDLS, CDR2 YYNGEE, per germline. V was clipped by 0 bases and J by 2 bases, with 14 bases between them. There are 17 residues in the CDR3. Study-wide points: Among four donors, approximately 5.4% of naive CD4 clonotypes were found in common.

This clone was detected only a few times. Its antigen is not known. This TCR came from a man younger than 35 in good health. Some clones in this sample may be carry-over from other donors' samples. This rearrangement joins TRBV9 to TRBJ1-4; D remains unclear. Input material: naive CD8+ T cells from PBMCs. The CDR3 sequence is CASSVGTLRSTNEKLFF. The CDR3 DNA reads as TGTGCCAGCAGCGTAGGGACCTTGAGATCGACTAATGAAAAACTGTTTTTT.